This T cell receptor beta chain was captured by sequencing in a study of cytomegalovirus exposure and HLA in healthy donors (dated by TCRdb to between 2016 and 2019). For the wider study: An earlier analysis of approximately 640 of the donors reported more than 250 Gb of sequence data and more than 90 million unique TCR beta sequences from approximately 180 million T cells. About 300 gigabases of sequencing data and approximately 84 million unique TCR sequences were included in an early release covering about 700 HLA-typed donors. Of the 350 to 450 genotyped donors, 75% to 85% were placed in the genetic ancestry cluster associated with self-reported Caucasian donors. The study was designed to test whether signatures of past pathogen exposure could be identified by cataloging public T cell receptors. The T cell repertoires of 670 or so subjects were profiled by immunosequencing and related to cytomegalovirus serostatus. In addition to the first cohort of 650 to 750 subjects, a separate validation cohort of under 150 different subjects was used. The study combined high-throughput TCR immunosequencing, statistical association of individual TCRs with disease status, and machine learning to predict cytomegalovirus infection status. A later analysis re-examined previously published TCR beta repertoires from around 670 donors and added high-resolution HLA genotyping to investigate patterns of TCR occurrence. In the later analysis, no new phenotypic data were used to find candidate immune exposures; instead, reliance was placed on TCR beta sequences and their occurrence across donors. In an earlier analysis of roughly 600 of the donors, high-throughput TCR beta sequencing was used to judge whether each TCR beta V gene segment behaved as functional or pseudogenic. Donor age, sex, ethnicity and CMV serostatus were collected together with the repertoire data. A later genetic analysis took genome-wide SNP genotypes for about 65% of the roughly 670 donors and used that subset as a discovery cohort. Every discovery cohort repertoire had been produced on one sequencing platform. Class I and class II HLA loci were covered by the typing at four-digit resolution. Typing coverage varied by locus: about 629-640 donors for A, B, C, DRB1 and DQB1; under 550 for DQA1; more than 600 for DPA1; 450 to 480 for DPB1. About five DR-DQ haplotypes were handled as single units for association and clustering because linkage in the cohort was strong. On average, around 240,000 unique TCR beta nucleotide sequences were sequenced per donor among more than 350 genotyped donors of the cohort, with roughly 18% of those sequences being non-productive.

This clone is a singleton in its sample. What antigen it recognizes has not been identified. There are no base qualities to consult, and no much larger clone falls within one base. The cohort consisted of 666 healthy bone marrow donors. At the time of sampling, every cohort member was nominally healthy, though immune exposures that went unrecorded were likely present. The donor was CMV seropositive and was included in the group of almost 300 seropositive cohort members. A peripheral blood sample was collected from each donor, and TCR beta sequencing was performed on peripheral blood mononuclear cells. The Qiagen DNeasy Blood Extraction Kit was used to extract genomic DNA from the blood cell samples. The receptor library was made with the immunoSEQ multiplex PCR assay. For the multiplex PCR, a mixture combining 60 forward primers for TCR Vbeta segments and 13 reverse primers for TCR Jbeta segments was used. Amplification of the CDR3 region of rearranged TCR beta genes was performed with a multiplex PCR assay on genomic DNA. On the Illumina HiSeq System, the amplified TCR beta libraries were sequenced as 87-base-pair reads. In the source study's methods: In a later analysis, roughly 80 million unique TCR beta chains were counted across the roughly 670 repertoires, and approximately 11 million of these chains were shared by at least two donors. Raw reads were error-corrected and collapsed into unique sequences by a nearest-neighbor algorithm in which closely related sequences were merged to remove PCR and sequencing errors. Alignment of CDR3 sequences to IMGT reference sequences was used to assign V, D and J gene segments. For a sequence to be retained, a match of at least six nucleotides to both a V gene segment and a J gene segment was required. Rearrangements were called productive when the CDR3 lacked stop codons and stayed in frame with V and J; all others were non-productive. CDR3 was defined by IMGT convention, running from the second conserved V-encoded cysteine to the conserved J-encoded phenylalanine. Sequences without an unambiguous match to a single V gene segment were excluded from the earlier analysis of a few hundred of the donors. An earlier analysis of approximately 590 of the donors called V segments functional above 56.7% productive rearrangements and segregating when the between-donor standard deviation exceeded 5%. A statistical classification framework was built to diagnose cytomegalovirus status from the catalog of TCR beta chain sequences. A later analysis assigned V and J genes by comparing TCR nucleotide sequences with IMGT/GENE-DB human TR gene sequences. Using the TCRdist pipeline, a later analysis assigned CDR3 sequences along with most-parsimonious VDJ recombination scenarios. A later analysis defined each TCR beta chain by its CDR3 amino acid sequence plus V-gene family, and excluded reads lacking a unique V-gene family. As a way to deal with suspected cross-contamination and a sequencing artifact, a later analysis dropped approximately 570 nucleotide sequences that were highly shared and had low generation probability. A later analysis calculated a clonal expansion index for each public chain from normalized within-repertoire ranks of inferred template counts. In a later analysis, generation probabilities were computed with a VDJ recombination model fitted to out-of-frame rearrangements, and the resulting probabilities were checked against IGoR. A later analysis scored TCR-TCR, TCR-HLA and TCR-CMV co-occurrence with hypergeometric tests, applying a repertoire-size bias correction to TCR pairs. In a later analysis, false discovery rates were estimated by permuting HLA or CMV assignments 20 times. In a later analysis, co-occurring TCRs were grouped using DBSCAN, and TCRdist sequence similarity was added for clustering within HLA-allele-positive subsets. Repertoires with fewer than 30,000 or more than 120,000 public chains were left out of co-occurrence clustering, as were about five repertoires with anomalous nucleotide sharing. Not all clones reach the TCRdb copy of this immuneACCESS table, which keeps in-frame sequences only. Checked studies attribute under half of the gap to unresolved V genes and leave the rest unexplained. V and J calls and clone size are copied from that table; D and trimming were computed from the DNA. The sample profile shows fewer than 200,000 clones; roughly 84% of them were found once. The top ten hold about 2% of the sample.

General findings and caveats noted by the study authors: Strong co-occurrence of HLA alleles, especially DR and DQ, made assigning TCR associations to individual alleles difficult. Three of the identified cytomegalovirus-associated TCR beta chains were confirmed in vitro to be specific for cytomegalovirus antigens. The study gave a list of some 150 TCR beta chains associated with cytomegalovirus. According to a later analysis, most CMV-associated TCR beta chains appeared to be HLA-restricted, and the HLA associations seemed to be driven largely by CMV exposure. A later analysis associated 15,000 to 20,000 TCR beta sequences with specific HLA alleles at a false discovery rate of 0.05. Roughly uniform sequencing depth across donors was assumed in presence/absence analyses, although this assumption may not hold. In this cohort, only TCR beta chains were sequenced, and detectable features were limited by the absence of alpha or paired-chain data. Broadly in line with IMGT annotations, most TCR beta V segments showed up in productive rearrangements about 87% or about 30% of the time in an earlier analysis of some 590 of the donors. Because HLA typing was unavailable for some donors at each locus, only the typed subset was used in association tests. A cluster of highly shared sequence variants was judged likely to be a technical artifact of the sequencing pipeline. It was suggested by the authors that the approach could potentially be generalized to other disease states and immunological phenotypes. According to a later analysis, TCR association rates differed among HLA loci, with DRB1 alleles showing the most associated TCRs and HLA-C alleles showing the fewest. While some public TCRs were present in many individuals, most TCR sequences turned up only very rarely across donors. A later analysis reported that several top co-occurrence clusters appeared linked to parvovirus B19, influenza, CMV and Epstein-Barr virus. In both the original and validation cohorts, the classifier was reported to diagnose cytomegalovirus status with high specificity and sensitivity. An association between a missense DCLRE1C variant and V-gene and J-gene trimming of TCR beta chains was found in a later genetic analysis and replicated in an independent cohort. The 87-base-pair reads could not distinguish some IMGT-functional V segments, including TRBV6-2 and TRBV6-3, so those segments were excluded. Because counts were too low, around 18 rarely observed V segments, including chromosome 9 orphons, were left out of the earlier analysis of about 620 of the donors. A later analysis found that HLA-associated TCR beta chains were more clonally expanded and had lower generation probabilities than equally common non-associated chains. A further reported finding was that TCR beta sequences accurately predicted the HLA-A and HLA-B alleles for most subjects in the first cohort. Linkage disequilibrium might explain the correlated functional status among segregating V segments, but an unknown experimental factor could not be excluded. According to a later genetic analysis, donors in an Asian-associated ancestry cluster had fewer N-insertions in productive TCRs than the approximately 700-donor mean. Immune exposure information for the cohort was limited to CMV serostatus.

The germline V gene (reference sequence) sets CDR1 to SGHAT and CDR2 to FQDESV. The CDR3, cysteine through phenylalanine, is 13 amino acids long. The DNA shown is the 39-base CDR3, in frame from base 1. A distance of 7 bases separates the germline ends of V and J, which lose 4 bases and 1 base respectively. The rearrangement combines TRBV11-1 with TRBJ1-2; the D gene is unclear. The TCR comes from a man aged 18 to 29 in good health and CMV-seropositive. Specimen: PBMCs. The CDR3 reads CASSSGLNYGYTF. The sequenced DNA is TGTGCCAGCAGCTCAGGACTTAACTATGGCTACACCTTC.